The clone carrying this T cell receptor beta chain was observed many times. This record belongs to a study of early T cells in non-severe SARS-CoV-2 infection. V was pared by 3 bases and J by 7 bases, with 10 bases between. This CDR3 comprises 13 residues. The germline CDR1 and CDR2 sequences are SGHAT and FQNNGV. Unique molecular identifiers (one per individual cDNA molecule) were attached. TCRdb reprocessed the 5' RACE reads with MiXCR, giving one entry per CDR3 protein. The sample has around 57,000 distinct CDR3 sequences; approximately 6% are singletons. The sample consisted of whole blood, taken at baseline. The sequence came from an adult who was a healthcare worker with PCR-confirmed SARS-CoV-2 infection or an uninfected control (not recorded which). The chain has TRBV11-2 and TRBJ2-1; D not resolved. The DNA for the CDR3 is TGTGCCAGCAGCTTCGGCAATTGGAATGAGCAGTTCTTC. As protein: CASSFGNWNEQFF.